The 26 T cell receptor beta chains below were found in one sample sequenced in a study of regulatory T cells in long-lasting Graves disease. Noted time point: persistent/refractory GD, antithyroid drugs over 5 years with positive TRAb. Extracted RNA from PBMCs served as the source of the TCR library. Building of the TCR beta libraries involved iRepertoire HTBI primers and Arm-PCR of CDR3 regions. Each CDR3 protein gets one entry after TCRdb re-called the multiplex PCR reads with MiXCR. The table has more than 350,000 distinct CDR3 sequences, around a fifth seen once. Specimen: peripheral blood mononuclear cells (PBMCs), collected when the disease was refractory, from a patient treated with antithyroid drugs. These receptors were collected from a female donor with Graves disease.

Here the CDR3 DNA reads TGCGCCAGCAGCTTGGGCGGGAGAGGGTACAATGAGCAGTTCTTC. The encoded protein is CASSLGGRGYNEQFF. The rearrangement joins TRBV5-1 to TRBJ2-1; TRBD2 matches at 7 bases. Germline assignment: CDR1 SGHRS and CDR2 YFSETQ. This CDR3 spans 15 amino acids. J lost 4 bases, V lost 0 bases, and 4 bases had no gene match.

The V gene is TRBV7-9, the J gene TRBJ1-5; D possibly corresponds to TRBD1 (6 bases). Trimming removed 5 bases from V and 2 bases from J, with 16 bases in between. The CDR3 has 16 residues. Germline assignment: CDR1 SEHNR and CDR2 FQNEAQ (reference sequence). The CDR3 is CASSPIRGAGNQPQHF. DNA for the CDR3: TGTGCCAGCAGCCCCATAAGGGGGGCCGGCAATCAGCCCCAGCATTTT.

This clonotype was recorded at least ten times. The gene calls are TRBV11-2 and TRBJ2-2; 12 nucleotides line up with TRBD2. V lost 5 bases, J lost 3 bases, and 4 bases stayed unmatched. The CDR3 spans 16 residues. Germline V CDR1 and CDR2: SGHAT, FQNNGV. The CDR3 protein is CASSPLAGGDTGELFF. In DNA, the CDR3 is TGTGCCAGCAGCCCTCTAGCGGGAGGGGACACCGGGGAGCTGTTTTTT.

This clonotype was seen many times. The chain carries TRBV2 and TRBJ1-1, with D tentatively TRBD1 (5 bases). This CDR3 contains 14 residues. CDR1 and CDR2 (germline): SNHLY, FYNNEI. V was clipped by 2 bases and J by 4 bases, with 11 bases between them. The chain's CDR3 is CASSELGGSTEAFF. The DNA for the CDR3 is TGTGCCAGCAGTGAACTCGGGGGTAGCACTGAAGCTTTCTTT.

V gene TRBV19 combines with J gene TRBJ1-5, with 7 bases identical to TRBD1. Germline CDR1 and CDR2: LNHDA and SQIVND (reference sequence). CDR3 size: 17 residues. V dropped 5 bases and J dropped 1; count of bases not matched to a gene: 11. CDR3 sequence reads: CASSDDRVLESNQPQHF. The CDR3 bases are TGTGCCAGTAGTGATGACAGGGTCCTGGAAAGCAATCAGCCCCAGCATTTT.

This clonotype was picked up many times. The DNA of the CDR3 is TGTGCCAGCAAAGGAGGAACCAGTCCCTACGAGCAGTACTTC. Protein: CASKGGTSPYEQYF. The chain is built from TRBV2 and TRBJ2-7, with D possibly matching TRBD2 (5 bases). Germline CDR1 SNHLY, CDR2 FYNNEI. V gave up 7 bases and J gave up 2 bases, with 15 bases separating them. This CDR3 is 14 amino acids long.

This clonotype appeared a few times. V and J are TRBV7-8 and TRBJ2-4; either TRBD1 or TRBD2 may fit D (7 bases each). Trimming shortened V by 7 bases and J by 6 bases, and 13 bases separated the two germline ends. The V gene's germline CDR1 is SGHVS and CDR2 FQNEAQ. This CDR3 is built from 13 residues. The CDR3 DNA follows: TGTGCCAGCACCAGGGGGGGGGGAAACATTCAGTACTTC. The encoded protein is CASTRGGGNIQYF.

The chain uses TRBV5-4 and TRBJ2-6, with 8 bases identical to TRBD1. The CDR3 sequence is 18 residues long. Trimming removed 0 bases from V and 3 bases from J; junction bases left unmatched: 8. Germline-derived CDR1 and CDR2 are SGHNT and YYREEE (reference sequence). The CDR3: CASSLEPGGVSGANVLTF. The CDR3 coding sequence is TGTGCCAGCAGCTTGGAGCCAGGGGGCGTTAGTGGGGCCAACGTCCTGACTTTC.

Many counts were recorded for this clonotype. This chain uses TRBV28 with TRBJ2-2; D is possibly TRBD1 (5 bases). This CDR3 is built from 18 residues. Between the trimmed V and J ends, which lost 1 base and 1 base, there was a span of 16 bases. From germline, CDR1 is MDHEN and CDR2 SYDVKM. This CDR3 is CASSLFPRQSRNTGELFF. The CDR3 DNA is TGTGCCAGCAGTTTATTCCCTCGACAGTCTAGGAACACCGGGGAGCTGTTTTTT. The full variable domain, rest sourced from reference TRBV28 and TRBJ2-2, is DVKVTQSSRYLVKRTGEKVFLECVQDMDHENMFWYRQDPGLGLRLIYFSYDVKMKEKGDIPEGYSVSREKKERFSLILESASTNQTSMYLCASSLFPRQSRNTGELFFGEGSRLTVL.

The chain is built from TRBV11-2 and TRBJ2-3; a possible D gene is TRBD2 (6 bases). The ends were cut back, 5 bases at V and 0 bases at J, with 18 bases in the middle. Germline CDR1 SGHAT, CDR2 FQNNGV. The CDR3 extends over 17 amino acids. The CDR3 DNA reads TGTGCCAGCAGCGTACCGGGACTTATATCAAGCACAGATACGCAGTATTTT. Encoded protein: CASSVPGLISSTDTQYF.

The V call is TRBV19, the J call TRBJ1-5; no clear D gene. The CDR3 covers 14 residues. V gave up 3 bases and J gave up 6 bases, with 12 bases separating them. Germline CDR1 is LNHDA and CDR2 is SQIVND (reference sequence). The CDR3 sequence: CASSMGRWGQPQHF. The CDR3 DNA reads TGTGCCAGTAGTATGGGCAGATGGGGTCAGCCCCAGCATTTT.

Turning to this clonotype: A much larger clonotype is one base distant, so this may be a read error. The CDR3 region has the DNA TGTGCCAGCAACTTAGAAAGGACAGGGGAGACCGAGCAGTACTTC. This gives the protein CASNLERTGETEQYF. The rearrangement links TRBV11-3 to TRBJ2-7; the match to TRBD1 covers 9 bases. The CDR3 consists of 15 residues. Germline loops: CDR1 SGHNT, CDR2 YENEEA. Filled out from reference TRBV11-3 and TRBJ2-7, the complete variable domain reads EAGVVQSPRYKIIEKKQPVAFWCNPISGHNTLYWYLQNLGQGPELLIRYENEEAVDDSQLPKDRFSAERLKGVDSTLKIQPAELGDSAVYLCASNLERTGETEQYFGPGTRLTVT.

This clonotype came up many times. CDR3 sequence reads: CASSLDGTNTGELFF. CDR3 nucleotides: TGCGCCAGCAGCCTCGATGGGACCAACACCGGGGAGCTGTTTTTT. The V call is TRBV5-1, the J call TRBJ2-2; D possibly uses TRBD1 or TRBD2 (5 bases each). Germline lookup yields CDR1 SGHRS and CDR2 YFSETQ. This CDR3 comprises 15 residues. Trimming removed 4 bases from V and 2 bases from J, with 12 bases in between.

This clonotype was picked up many times. The chain employs TRBV13 and TRBJ2-7; D assignment may be TRBD1 or TRBD2 (5 bases each). Trimming took off 5 bases at V and 1 base at J, with 18 bases between the two ends. Germline V CDR1 and CDR2: PRHDT, FYEKMQ (reference sequence). The CDR3 runs to 16 residues. The CDR3 nucleotides read TGTGCCAGCAGCCAGCAGGCTGAGTGGGGGTCCTACGAGCAGTACTTC. Its translation: CASSQQAEWGSYEQYF.

With regard to this clonotype: One end of the junction fails to match germline, which may point to a read error. J is TRBJ2-7 and V is TRBV2; TRBD1 might be the D (5 bases). Germline assignment: CDR1 SNHLY and CDR2 FYNNEI. The CDR3 length is 12 residues. In DNA, the CDR3 is TGTACCAGCAGTGACTCCAGGGTCGAGCAGTACTTC. Protein sequence: CTSSDSRVEQYF.

This clonotype has at least ten counts. This rearrangement joins TRBV7-2 to TRBJ1-4; D gene ambiguous. The CDR3 runs 14 residues. The V end was cut by 1 base, the J end by 7 bases, with 10 bases between. Germline V gene lookup returns CDR1 SGHTA and CDR2 FQGNSA. The CDR3 loop reads CASSLGFGIEKLFF. As DNA, the CDR3 is TGTGCCAGCAGCTTAGGCTTCGGGATTGAAAAACTGTTTTTT.

This clonotype turned up a few times. This rearrangement joins TRBV10-2 to TRBJ2-7; D is ambiguous. CDR1 and CDR2 from the germline V gene are WSHSY and SAAADI. The CDR3 length is 13 residues. Deletions cut 2 bases from V and 3 bases from J, with 8 bases between. CDR3 loop: CASSEGGFYEQYF. CDR3 bases: TGCGCCAGCAGTGAGGGTGGATTCTACGAGCAGTACTTC.

This clonotype was seen only a few times. CDR3 DNA sequence: TGTGCCAGCTCACTTGGGGGGCTCGGGGACGAGCAGTACTTC. This codes for CASSLGGLGDEQYF. The V call is TRBV18, the J call TRBJ2-7, with D perhaps being TRBD1 or TRBD2 (6 bases each). Looked up from germline, CDR1 is KGHSH and CDR2 is LQKENI. V lost 4 bases and J 5 bases, leaving 15 bases between the germline ends. The CDR3 loop spans 14 amino acids. Variable domain in full (rest from reference TRBV18 and TRBJ2-7): NAGVMQNPRHLVRRRGQEARLRCSPMKGHSHVYWYRQLPEEGLKFMVYLQKENIIDESGMPKERFSAEFPKEGPSILRIQQVVRGDSAAYFCASSLGGLGDEQYFGPGTRLTVT.

This clonotype has at least ten counts. An end of the junction differs from the germline gene, which may be a read error. The V and J genes are TRBV12-3 or TRBV12-4 and TRBJ1-1; 11 positions agree with TRBD1. This CDR3 is built from 15 residues. The CDR3 protein is CASSLEGTGGGKALF. The CDR3 DNA is TGTGCCAGCAGTTTAGAAGGGACAGGGGGAGGAAAAGCTCTCTTT.

The sample holds many counts of this clonotype. The CDR3 loop is CASMGLVLGGQETQYF. CDR3 bases: TGTGCCAGCATGGGACTGGTTCTAGGGGGGCAAGAGACCCAGTACTTC. The chain carries TRBV6-2 or TRBV6-3 and TRBJ2-5, with D perhaps TRBD1 or TRBD2 (6 bases each). CDR3 size: 16 residues. The germline V gene encodes CDR1 MNHEY and CDR2 SVGEGT. V was trimmed by 7 bases and J by 2 bases, leaving 20 bases between them.

This clonotype was observed at least ten times. The rearrangement joins TRBV12-3 or TRBV12-4 to TRBJ2-7; unclear D gene. The CDR3 spans 13 residues. V was trimmed by 6 bases and J by 0 bases, leaving 9 bases between them. The CDR3 nucleotides are TGTGCCAGCAGGTTCCATAGCTCCTACGAGCAGTACTTC. It is translated as CASRFHSSYEQYF.

This clonotype was seen many times. The V gene is TRBV7-2, the J gene TRBJ1-2; D gene ambiguous. CDR1 and CDR2 (germline): SGHTA, FQGNSA. The CDR3 totals 12 residues. Trimming removed 0 bases at V and 6 bases at J, with 5 bases between. The CDR3 coding sequence is TGTGCCAGCAGCTTAGCTTTGGATGGCTACACCTTC. Residues: CASSLALDGYTF.

The J gene is TRBJ2-7, the V gene TRBV4-1, with 7 bases matching TRBD1. The germline V gene has CDR1 MGHRA and CDR2 YSYEKL. The V segment lost 1 base and the J segment 5 bases; nucleotides outside the gene matches: 8. The CDR3 loop spans 15 amino acids. CDR3 nucleotides: TGCGCCAGCAGCCAAGTGGGTAGGGGGCGAAACGAGCAGTACTTC. Protein: CASSQVGRGRNEQYF.

This clonotype came up many times. The chain carries TRBV7-9 and TRBJ2-7; 7 positions agree with TRBD2. CDR3 size: 12 residues. Germline V gives CDR1 SEHNR, CDR2 FQNEAQ (reference sequence). V was clipped by 8 bases and J by 7 bases; unmatched bases: 8. The CDR3 region is CASSGGEEEQYF. CDR3 coding DNA: TGTGCCAGCTCGGGGGGAGAGGAAGAGCAGTACTTC.

The rearrangement joins TRBV27 to TRBJ2-1; 14 bases line up with TRBD2. The V gene end was trimmed by 7 bases and the J gene end by 8 bases; junction bases not matched to a gene: 7. Germline V gene sequence: CDR1 MNHEY, CDR2 SMNVEV (reference sequence). CDR3 size: 15 residues. CDR3: CASISGLAGGYEQFF. As DNA, the CDR3 is TGTGCCAGCATATCCGGACTAGCGGGAGGTTATGAGCAGTTCTTC.

The chain links TRBV24-1 to TRBJ2-2; D is possibly TRBD1 (5 bases). Germline CDR1 and CDR2: KGHDR and SFDVKD. V was shortened by 9 bases and J by 1 base, with 8 bases between the two germline ends. CDR3 length: 13 amino acids. The CDR3 nucleotides are TGTGCCACCGCTCAGGGGAACACCGGGGAGCTGTTTTTT. Amino acids: CATAQGNTGELFF.